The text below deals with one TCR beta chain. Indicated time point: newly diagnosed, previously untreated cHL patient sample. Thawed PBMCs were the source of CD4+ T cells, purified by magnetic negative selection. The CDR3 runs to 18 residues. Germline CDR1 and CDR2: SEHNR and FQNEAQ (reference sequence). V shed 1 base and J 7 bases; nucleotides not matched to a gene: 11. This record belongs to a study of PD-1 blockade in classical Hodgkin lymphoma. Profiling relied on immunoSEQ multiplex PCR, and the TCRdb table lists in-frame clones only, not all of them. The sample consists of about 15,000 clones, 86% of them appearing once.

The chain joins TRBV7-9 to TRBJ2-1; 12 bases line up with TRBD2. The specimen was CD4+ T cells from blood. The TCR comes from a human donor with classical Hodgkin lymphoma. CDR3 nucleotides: TGTGCCAGCAGCTTAGGGCTAGCGGGAGGGAGTACGCTGAATGAGCAGTTCTTC. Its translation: CASSLGLAGGSTLNEQFF.